These 22 T cell receptor beta chains came from one sample sequenced in a study of blood T cell repertoires in COVID-19. TCRdb keeps only in-frame clones here, not all; method: immunoSEQ multiplex PCR. The sample holds 500,000 or so clones; 87% are singletons and the top ten take 0.65% to 0.9%. The sample comprised PBMCs or T cells enriched from blood (not recorded which). Receptors were obtained from a woman aged 18-29 years who had recovered from COVID-19.

The chain links TRBV7-3 to TRBJ2-1; no firm D call. This CDR3 contains 12 residues. Trimming took 0 bases from V and 10 from J, leaving 7 bases between them. The germline V gene has CDR1 SGHTA and CDR2 FQGTGA. The DNA for the CDR3 is TGTGCCAGCAGCTTAACTCGCACAGAGCAGTTCTTC. Translating it yields CASSLTRTEQFF.

This chain joins TRBV7-9 and TRBJ2-7; 10 nucleotides line up with TRBD2. Germline CDR1 is SEHNR and CDR2 is FQNEAQ (reference sequence). The CDR3 has 14 residues. The ends lost 3 bases at V and 4 bases at J; junction bases unmatched: 3. CDR3 residues: CASSFDSGGYEQYF. The CDR3 nucleotides read TGTGCCAGCAGCTTTGATAGCGGGGGGTACGAGCAGTACTTC.

This sequence joins TRBV5-6 and TRBJ2-5; a weak D match, TRBD2 (6 bases). Germline V gene sequence: CDR1 SGHDT, CDR2 YYEEEE. The CDR3 covers 14 residues. The V end was cut by 5 bases, the J end by 5 bases, with 16 bases between. CDR3 sequence: CASSLLAGQETQYF. DNA for the CDR3: TGTGCCAGCAGTCTACTAGCAGGTCAGGAGACCCAGTACTTC. The entire variable domain, with the rest obtained from reference TRBV5-6 and TRBJ2-5, is as follows: DAGVTQSPTHLIKTRGQQVTLRCSPKSGHDTVSWYQQALGQGPQFIFQYYEEEERQRGNFPDRFSGHQFPNYSSELNVNALLLGDSALYLCASSLLAGQETQYFGPGTRLLVL.

V usage is TRBV18 and J usage is TRBJ1-3, with D possibly TRBD1 on 5 matching bases. V gave up 2 bases and J gave up 6 bases, with 11 bases separating them. This CDR3 is built from 14 residues. Germline CDR1 KGHSH, CDR2 LQKENI. The CDR3 DNA sequence: TGTGCCAGCTCACCAGGCAGGGTTGAAAACACCATATATTTT. It translates to CASSPGRVENTIYF.

The rearrangement joins TRBV10-3 to TRBJ1-5; 7 nucleotides align to TRBD1. After removal of 2 bases from V and 11 bases from J, the junction contained 9 bases not matched to a gene. Germline-derived CDR1 and CDR2 are ENHRY and SYGVKD. The length of the CDR3 is 14 residues. The CDR3 reads CAISEDRQGEAQHF. CDR3 in DNA: TGTGCCATCAGTGAGGATCGACAGGGTGAGGCCCAGCATTTT.

J is TRBJ2-1 and V is TRBV7-9, with D possibly TRBD2 on 6 matching bases. Germline CDR1 SEHNR, CDR2 FQNEAQ (reference sequence). The CDR3 has 16 residues. The V end was cut by 5 bases, the J end by 0 bases, with 14 bases between. The chain's CDR3 is CASSLWAGSSYNEQFF. The CDR3 DNA reads as TGTGCCAGCAGCCTTTGGGCGGGGTCCTCCTACAATGAGCAGTTCTTC.

V and J are TRBV4-1 and TRBJ1-2; D gene unclear. From germline, CDR1 is MGHRA and CDR2 YSYEKL. The CDR3 extends over 15 amino acids. With 1 base removed from V and 7 bases from J, the gap between germline ends came to 16 bases. The CDR3, as DNA: TGCGCCAGCAGCCAAGTCCCGGGAACTAAACGTGGCTACACCTTC. Protein: CASSQVPGTKRGYTF.

This chain connects TRBV11-2 to TRBJ1-4; TRBD1 is a possible D gene (6 bases). V was cut by 4 bases and J by 8 bases, with 11 bases left in between. Germline V gene data show CDR1 as SGHAT and CDR2 as FQNNGV. The CDR3 is 13 amino acids. The CDR3 DNA sequence: TGTGCCAGCAGCTGGACAGCGGAGGAAAAACTGTTTTTT. This gives the protein CASSWTAEEKLFF.

This sequence joins TRBV27 and TRBJ1-1, with D unresolved. This CDR3 has 17 amino acids. Germline V gene data show CDR1 as MNHEY and CDR2 as SMNVEV (reference sequence). V lost 5 bases and J lost 0, with 19 bases in between. The CDR3 DNA follows: TGTGCCAGCAGTCCGCCCCTGAGTTGGAGGGTGAACACTGAAGCTTTCTTT. It encodes CASSPPLSWRVNTEAFF.

The chain links TRBV24-1 to TRBJ2-1, with D unresolved. The CDR3 runs to 12 residues. The ends were cut back, 4 bases at V and 9 bases at J, with 9 bases in the middle. CDR1 KGHDR and CDR2 SFDVKD come from the germline V gene. The CDR3 reads CATSESPGEQFF. The CDR3 bases are TGTGCCACCAGTGAATCCCCGGGTGAGCAGTTCTTC.

This chain joins TRBV28 and TRBJ2-2; 9 bases are shared with TRBD1. CDR3 length equals 15 residues. Germline CDR1 is MDHEN and CDR2 is SYDVKM. J lost 4 bases, V lost 6 bases, and 6 bases had no gene match. CDR3 in amino acids: CASSRGQGSTGELFF. The CDR3 bases are TGTGCCAGCAGCCGGGGACAGGGCTCCACCGGGGAGCTGTTTTTT.

This chain uses TRBV2 with TRBJ2-3; 9 bases agree with TRBD2. This CDR3 is built from 14 residues. V shed 10 bases, J shed 4 bases, and the junction held 9 bases outside the gene matches. Germline V gene data show CDR1 as SNHLY and CDR2 as FYNNEI. CDR3 bases: TGTGCCAATGAAGCGGGGGGCGGTTCAGATACGCAGTATTTT. This gives the protein CANEAGGGSDTQYF.

This clone has just one count. V is TRBV5-1 and J is TRBJ2-7; TRBD1 matches 9 bases. The V gene's germline CDR1 is SGHRS and CDR2 YFSETQ. The CDR3 runs to 15 residues. Germline trimming cut 2 bases from V and 6 bases from J; bases unmatched to any gene: 9. The CDR3 bases are TGCGCCAGCAGCTTAGTTACAGGGGGCTTAGGCGAGCAGTACTTC. Protein sequence: CASSLVTGGLGEQYF.

The chain is built from TRBV30 and TRBJ1-3, with 7 bases lining up with TRBD1. Germline trimming cut 0 bases from V and 3 bases from J; bases unmatched to any gene: 2. Germline CDR1 reads GTSNPN; CDR2 reads SVGIG (reference sequence). This CDR3 region has 14 residues. The CDR3 nucleotides are TGTGCCTGGAGTGTAGGGGGCTATGGAAACACCATATATTTT. This translates into CAWSVGGYGNTIYF.

V gene TRBV14 combines with J gene TRBJ2-3, with 14 bases matching TRBD2. V lost 4 bases and J lost 4; bases outside the gene matches: 4. There are 16 residues in the CDR3. Germline V gene sequence: CDR1 SGHDN, CDR2 FVKESK. CDR3 loop: CASSLPGLAGADTQYF. CDR3 DNA: TGTGCCAGCAGCCTACCGGGACTAGCGGGGGCAGATACGCAGTATTTT.

This clone has just a few counts. The junction does not match germline at one end; this may be a read error. In DNA form, the CDR3 reads TGTGCCAGCAGCTTAGGAGTACTCGACTGGCTAATTCCAAACTTC. Its translation: CASSLGVLDWLIPNF. V and J are TRBV7-8 and TRBJ2-7; no firm D call. Germline CDR1 is SGHVS and CDR2 is FQNEAQ. The CDR3 has 15 residues.

The chain has TRBV28 and TRBJ1-1; TRBD1 matches at 9 bases. The germline V gene has CDR1 MDHEN and CDR2 SYDVKM. The V segment lost 10 bases and the J segment 4 bases; nucleotides outside the gene matches: 10. The CDR3 is made up of 14 amino acids. CDR3: CAIGQGTGTTEAFF. DNA of the CDR3: TGTGCCATAGGGCAGGGGACAGGGACCACTGAAGCTTTCTTT. Full variable domain (outside the CDR3, taken from reference TRBV28 and TRBJ1-1): DVKVTQSSRYLVKRTGEKVFLECVQDMDHENMFWYRQDPGLGLRLIYFSYDVKMKEKGDIPEGYSVSREKKERFSLILESASTNQTSMYLCAIGQGTGTTEAFFGQGTRLTVV.

The chain is built from TRBV6-5 and TRBJ1-4, with TRBD1 matching 11 bases. Germline CDR1 and CDR2: MNHEY and SVGAGI. This CDR3 is built from 15 residues. V was pared by 6 bases and J by 10 bases, with 10 bases of the junction left unmatched. The CDR3 nucleotides read TGTGCCAGCAGAGCACCCGGGACAGGGGGACGAAAACTGTTTTTT. Its translation is CASRAPGTGGRKLFF.

The V and J genes are TRBV7-8 and TRBJ1-3; tentative D call: TRBD1 (6 bases). V was pared by 4 bases and J by 2 bases, with 6 bases between. Germline values: CDR1 SGHVS, CDR2 FQNEAQ. This CDR3 has 13 residues. CDR3 in amino acids: CASSWTAGNTIYF. Written as DNA, the CDR3 is TGTGCCAGCAGCTGGACAGCTGGAAACACCATATATTTT.

This clone was detected a few times. J is TRBJ2-3 and V is TRBV3-1 (or the pseudogene TRBV3-2); 11 bases agree with TRBD2. CDR1 LGHDT and CDR2 YNNKEL come from the germline V gene (reference sequence). The CDR3 contains 17 residues. V lost 3 bases and J lost 3; bases outside the gene matches: 8. This CDR3 reads CASSQTPSGGITDTQYF. The CDR3 DNA reads TGTGCCAGCAGCCAGACCCCTAGCGGGGGGATAACAGATACGCAGTATTTT.

CDR3 sequence: CASSLGAGRGYTF. The CDR3 coding sequence is TGTGCCAGCAGTTTAGGGGCGGGTCGAGGCTACACCTTC. The gene calls are TRBV12-3 or TRBV12-4 and TRBJ1-2; D unresolved. The CDR3 has 13 residues. Trimming pared 1 base from V and 8 bases from J, leaving 11 bases between.

The genes are TRBV2 and TRBJ2-7, with 9 nucleotides matching TRBD1. The V and J ends lost 4 bases and 6 bases, in that order; junction bases with no gene match: 7. This CDR3 is built from 14 residues. CDR1 SNHLY and CDR2 FYNNEI come from the germline V gene. The CDR3 DNA sequence: TGTGCCAGCAGTGGGGGACAGGGAAGTCCCGAGCAGTACTTC. Its translation: CASSGGQGSPEQYF.